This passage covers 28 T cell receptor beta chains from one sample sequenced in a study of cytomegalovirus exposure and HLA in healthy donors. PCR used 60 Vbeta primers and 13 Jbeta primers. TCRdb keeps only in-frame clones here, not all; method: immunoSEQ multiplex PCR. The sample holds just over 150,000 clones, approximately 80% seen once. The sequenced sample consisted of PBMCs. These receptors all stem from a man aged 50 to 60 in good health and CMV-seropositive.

CDR3 region: CASSYGQPPGTKAFF. The DNA of the CDR3 is TGTGCCAGCAGTTACGGGCAGCCTCCGGGAACGAAAGCTTTCTTT. This chain links TRBV6-5 with TRBJ1-1; the D is unclear. The V and J ends lost 2 bases and 9 bases respectively, with 19 bases between them. This CDR3 spans 15 amino acids. In germline, CDR1 is MNHEY, CDR2 SVGAGI.

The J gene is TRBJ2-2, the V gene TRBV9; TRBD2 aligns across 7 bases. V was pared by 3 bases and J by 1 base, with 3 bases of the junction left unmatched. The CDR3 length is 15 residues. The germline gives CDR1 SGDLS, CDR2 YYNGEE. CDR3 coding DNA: TGTGCCAGCAGCGGCGTAGCGGGGAACACCGGGGAGCTGTTTTTT. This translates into CASSGVAGNTGELFF.

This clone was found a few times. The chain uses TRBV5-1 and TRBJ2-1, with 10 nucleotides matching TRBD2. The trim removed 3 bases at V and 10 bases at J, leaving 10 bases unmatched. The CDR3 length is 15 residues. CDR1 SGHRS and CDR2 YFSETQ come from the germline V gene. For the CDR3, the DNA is TGCGCCAGCAGCTCAATTCCCGGGACTAGCGAAGAGCAGTTCTTC. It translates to CASSSIPGTSEEQFF.

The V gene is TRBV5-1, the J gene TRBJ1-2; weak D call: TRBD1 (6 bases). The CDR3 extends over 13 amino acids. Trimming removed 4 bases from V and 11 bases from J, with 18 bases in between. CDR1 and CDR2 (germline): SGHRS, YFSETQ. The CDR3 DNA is TGCGCCAGCAGCACCGGGACACTGGAGCGGTACACCTTC. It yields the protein CASSTGTLERYTF.

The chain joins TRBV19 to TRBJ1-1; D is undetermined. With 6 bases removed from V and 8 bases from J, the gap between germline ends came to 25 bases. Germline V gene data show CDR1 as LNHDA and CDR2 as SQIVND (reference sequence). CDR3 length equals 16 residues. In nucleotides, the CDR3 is TGTGCCAGTAGCCCCTTGGGCGGGAACGTCGTTGGAGAAGCTTTCTTT. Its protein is CASSPLGGNVVGEAFF. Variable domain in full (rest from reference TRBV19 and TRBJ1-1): DGGITQSPKYLFRKEGQNVTLSCEQNLNHDAMYWYRQDPGQGLRLIYYSQIVNDFQKGDIAEGYSVSREKKESFPLTVTSAQKNPTAFYLCASSPLGGNVVGEAFFGQGTRLTVV.

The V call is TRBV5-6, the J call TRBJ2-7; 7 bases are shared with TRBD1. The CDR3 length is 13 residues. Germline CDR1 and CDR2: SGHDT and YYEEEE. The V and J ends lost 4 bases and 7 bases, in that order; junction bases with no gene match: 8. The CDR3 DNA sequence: TGTGCCAGCAGCGGGGGACAGCTAAGAGAGCAGTACGTC. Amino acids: CASSGGQLREQYV.

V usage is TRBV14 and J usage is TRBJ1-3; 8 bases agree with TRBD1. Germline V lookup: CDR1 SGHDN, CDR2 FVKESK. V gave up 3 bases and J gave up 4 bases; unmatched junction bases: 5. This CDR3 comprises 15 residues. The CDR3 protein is CASSHNRGSGNTIYF. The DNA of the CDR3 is TGTGCCAGCAGCCATAACAGGGGGTCCGGAAACACCATATATTTT.

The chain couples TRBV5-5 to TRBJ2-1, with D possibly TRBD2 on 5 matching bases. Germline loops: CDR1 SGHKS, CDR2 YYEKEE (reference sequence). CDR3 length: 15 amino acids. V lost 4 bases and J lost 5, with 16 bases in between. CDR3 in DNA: TGTGCCAGCAGCCTGGAGGTCCTGCGGGACAATGAGCAGTTCTTC. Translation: CASSLEVLRDNEQFF.

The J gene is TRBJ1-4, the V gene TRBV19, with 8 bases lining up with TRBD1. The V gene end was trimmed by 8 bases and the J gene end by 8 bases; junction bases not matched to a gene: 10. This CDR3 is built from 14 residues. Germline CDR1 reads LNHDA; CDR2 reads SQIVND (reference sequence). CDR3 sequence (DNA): TGTGCCAGTCGCATCGGACAGGGTTTAGAAAAACTGTTTTTT. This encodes CASRIGQGLEKLFF.

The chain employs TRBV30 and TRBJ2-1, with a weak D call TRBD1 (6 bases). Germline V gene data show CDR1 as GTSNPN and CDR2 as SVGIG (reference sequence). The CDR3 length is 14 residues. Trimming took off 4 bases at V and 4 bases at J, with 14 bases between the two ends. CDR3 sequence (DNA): TGTGCCTGGAACGTCAACAGGGAATACAATGAGCAGTTCTTC. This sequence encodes CAWNVNREYNEQFF.

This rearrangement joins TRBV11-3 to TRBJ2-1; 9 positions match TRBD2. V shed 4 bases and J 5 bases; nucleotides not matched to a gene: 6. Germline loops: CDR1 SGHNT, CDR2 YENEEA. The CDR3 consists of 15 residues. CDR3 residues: CASSSAGGWNNEQFF. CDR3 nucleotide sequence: TGTGCCAGCAGCTCAGCGGGGGGCTGGAACAATGAGCAGTTCTTC.

This CDR3 reads CSVEDQGYEQYF. In DNA form, the CDR3 reads TGCAGCGTTGAAGATCAGGGGTACGAGCAGTACTTC. The J gene is TRBJ2-7, the V gene TRBV29-1, with D maybe TRBD1 (6 bases). This CDR3 comprises 12 residues. The germline V gene encodes CDR1 SQVTM and CDR2 ANQGSEA. V was pared by 0 bases and J by 4 bases, with 7 bases between.

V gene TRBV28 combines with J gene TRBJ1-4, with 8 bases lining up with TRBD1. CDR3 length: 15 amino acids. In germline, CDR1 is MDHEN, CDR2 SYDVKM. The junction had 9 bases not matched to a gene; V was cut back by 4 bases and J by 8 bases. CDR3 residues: CASSSRTGMLEKLFF. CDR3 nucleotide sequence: TGTGCCAGCAGTTCACGGACAGGGATGTTGGAAAAACTGTTTTTT.

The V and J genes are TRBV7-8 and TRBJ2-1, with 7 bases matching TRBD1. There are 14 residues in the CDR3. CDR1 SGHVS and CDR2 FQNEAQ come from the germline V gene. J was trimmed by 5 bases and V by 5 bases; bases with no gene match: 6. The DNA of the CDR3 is TGTGCCAGCAGCCGATTTGACAGGGACAATGAGCAGTTCTTC. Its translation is CASSRFDRDNEQFF.

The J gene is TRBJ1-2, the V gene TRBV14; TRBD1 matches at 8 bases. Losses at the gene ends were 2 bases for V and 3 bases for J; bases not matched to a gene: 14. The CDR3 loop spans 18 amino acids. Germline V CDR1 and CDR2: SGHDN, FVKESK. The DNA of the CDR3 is TGTGCCAGCAGCCAACTCGGGACAGGATTAGCCCGTGACTATGGCTACACCTTC. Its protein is CASSQLGTGLARDYGYTF. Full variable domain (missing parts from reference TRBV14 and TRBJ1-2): EAGVTQFPSHSVIEKGQTVTLRCDPISGHDNLYWYRRVMGKEIKFLLHFVKESKQDESGMPNNRFLAERTGGTYSTLKVQPAELEDSGVYFCASSQLGTGLARDYGYTFGSGTRLTVV.

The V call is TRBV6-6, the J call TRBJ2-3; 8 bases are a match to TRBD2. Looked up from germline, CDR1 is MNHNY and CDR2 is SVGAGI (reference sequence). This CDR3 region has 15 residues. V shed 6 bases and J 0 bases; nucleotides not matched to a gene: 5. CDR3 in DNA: TGTGCCAGCAGCCAAACTAGCGGTAGCACAGATACGCAGTATTTT. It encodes CASSQTSGSTDTQYF.

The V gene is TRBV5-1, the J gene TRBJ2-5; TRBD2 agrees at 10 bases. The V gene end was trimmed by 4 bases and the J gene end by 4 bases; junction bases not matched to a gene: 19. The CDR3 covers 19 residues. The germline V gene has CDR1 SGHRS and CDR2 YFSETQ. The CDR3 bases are TGCGCCAGCAGCCGCGGACGGTCTAGCGGGAGTTCTCTCCCAGAGACCCAGTACTTC. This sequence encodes CASSRGRSSGSSLPETQYF.

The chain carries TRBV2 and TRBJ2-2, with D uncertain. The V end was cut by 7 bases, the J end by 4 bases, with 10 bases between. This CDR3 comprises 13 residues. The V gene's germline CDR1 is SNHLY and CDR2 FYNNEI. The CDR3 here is CASTLRITGELFF. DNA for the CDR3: TGTGCCAGCACGTTGCGGATCACCGGGGAGCTGTTTTTT.

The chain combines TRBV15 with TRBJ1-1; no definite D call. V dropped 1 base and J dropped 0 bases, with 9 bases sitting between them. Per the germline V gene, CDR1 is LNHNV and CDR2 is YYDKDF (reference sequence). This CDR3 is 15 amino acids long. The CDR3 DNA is TGTGCCACCAGCAGAGGGGCCGGATTGAACACTGAAGCTTTCTTT. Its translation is CATSRGAGLNTEAFF.

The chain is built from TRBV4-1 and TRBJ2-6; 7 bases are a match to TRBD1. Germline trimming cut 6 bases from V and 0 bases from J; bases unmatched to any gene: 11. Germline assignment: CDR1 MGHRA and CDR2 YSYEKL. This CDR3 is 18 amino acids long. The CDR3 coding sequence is TGCGCCAGCAGACCTACACCGGGACAGAGCTCTGGGGCCAACGTCCTGACTTTC. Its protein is CASRPTPGQSSGANVLTF.

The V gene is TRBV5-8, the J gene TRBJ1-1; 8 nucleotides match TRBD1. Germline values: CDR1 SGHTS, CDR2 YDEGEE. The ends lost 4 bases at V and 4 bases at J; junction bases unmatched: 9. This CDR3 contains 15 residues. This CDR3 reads CASSKDRAVGTEAFF. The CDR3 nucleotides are TGTGCCAGCAGCAAGGACAGGGCGGTCGGCACTGAAGCTTTCTTT.

In DNA, the CDR3 is TGCGCCAGCAGCACACGGACAGGGATCGGTGACACCGGGGAGCTGTTTTTT. It encodes CASSTRTGIGDTGELFF. The chain carries TRBV5-1 and TRBJ2-2; TRBD1 agrees at 8 bases. This CDR3 comprises 17 residues. Unmatched junction bases numbered 11, after V lost 4 bases and J lost 3 bases. CDR1 and CDR2 (germline): SGHRS, YFSETQ.

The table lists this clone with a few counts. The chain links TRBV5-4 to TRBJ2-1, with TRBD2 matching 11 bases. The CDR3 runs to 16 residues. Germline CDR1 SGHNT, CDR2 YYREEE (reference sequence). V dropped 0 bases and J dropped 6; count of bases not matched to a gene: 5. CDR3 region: CASSLATSGVGNEQFF. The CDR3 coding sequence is TGTGCCAGCAGCTTGGCGACTAGCGGGGTAGGCAATGAGCAGTTCTTC.

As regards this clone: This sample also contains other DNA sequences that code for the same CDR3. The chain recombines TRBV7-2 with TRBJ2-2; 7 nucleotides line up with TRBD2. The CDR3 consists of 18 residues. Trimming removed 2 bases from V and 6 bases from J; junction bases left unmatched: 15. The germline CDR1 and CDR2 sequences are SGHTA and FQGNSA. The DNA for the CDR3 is TGTGCCAGCAGCTTAAGAGGTCGGGAGGCCGAAATCCCCGGGGAGCTGTTTTTT. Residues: CASSLRGREAEIPGELFF.

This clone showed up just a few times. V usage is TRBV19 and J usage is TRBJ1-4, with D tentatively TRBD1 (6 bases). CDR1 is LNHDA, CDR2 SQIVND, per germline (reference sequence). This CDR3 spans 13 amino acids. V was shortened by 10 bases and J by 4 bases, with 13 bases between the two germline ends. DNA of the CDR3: TGTGCCACTACGACAGGCGATAATGAAAAACTGTTTTTT. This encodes CATTTGDNEKLFF.

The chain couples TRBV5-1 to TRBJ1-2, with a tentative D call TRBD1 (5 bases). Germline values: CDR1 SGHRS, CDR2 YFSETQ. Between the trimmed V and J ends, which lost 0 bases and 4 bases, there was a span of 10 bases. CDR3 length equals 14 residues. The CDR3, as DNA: TGCGCCAGCAGCTTGGGAGACAGACCCTATGGCTACACCTTC. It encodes CASSLGDRPYGYTF.

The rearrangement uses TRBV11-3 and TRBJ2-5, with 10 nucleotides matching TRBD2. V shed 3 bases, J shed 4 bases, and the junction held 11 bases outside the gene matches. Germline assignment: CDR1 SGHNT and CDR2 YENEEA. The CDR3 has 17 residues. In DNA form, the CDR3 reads TGTGCCAGCAGCTTGAGGAGAGCGGGAGGGCTGGGAGAGACCCAGTACTTC. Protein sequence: CASSLRRAGGLGETQYF.

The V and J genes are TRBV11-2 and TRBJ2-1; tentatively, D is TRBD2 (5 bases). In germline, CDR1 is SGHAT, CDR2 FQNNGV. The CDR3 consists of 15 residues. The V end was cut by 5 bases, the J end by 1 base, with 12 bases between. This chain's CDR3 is CASSHRTASYNEQFF. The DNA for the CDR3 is TGTGCCAGCAGCCATCGGACTGCATCCTACAATGAGCAGTTCTTC.